The rows below give T cell receptor beta chains drawn from one sample of a study of T-cell reconstitution after alpha-beta-depleted transplantation in children. TCRdb re-analysed the PCR reads in MiXCR, keeping a single row per CDR3 protein. The sample holds a few hundred thousand distinct CDR3 sequences, 10% to 15% seen once. This sample comprised PBMCs, mostly from graft donor cells, obtained 360 days after TCRalphabeta/CD19-depleted stem cell transplant. The receptors were sampled from a male patient between 5 and 17 years old who had a stem cell transplant for acute myeloid leukemia, so the T cells may come from the graft donor. CDR3s include the opening cysteine and the closing phenylalanine or tryptophan. The D gene is left open where the match is weak. Some rows mark clone size as missing; the rest say once, few, many or name a class of expanded clone.

v_gene: TRBV28
j_gene: TRBJ2-2
abundance: few
d_gene: TRBD2
CDR3aa: CASSLSASGRAGTGELFF
CDR3nt: TGTGCCAGCAGTTTATCGGCTAGCGGGAGGGCCGGCACCGGGGAGCTGTTTTTT

v_gene: TRBV14
j_gene: TRBJ2-6
abundance: -
d_gene: TRBD2
CDR3aa: CASSQDKGLASSGANVLTF
CDR3nt: TGTGCCAGCAGCCAAGATAAGGGACTAGCGAGCTCTGGGGCCAACGTCCTGACTTTC

v_gene: TRBV29-1
j_gene: TRBJ2-7
abundance: -
d_gene: TRBD1
CDR3aa: CSAEDRDGYEQYF
CDR3nt: TGCAGCGCTGAGGACAGGGATGGCTACGAGCAGTACTTC

v_gene: TRBV28
j_gene: TRBJ2-1
abundance: -
d_gene: TRBD1
CDR3aa: CASRGTPSVYEQFF
CDR3nt: TGTGCCTCCAGGGGGACCCCGTCAGTGTATGAGCAGTTCTTC

v_gene: TRBV12-3/TRBV12-4
j_gene: TRBJ2-6
abundance: few
d_gene: -
CDR3aa: CASSPPFWVRVSGANVLTF
CDR3nt: TGTGCCAGCAGTCCCCCCTTCTGGGTTAGGGTCTCTGGGGCCAACGTCCTGACTTTC

v_gene: TRBV20-1
j_gene: TRBJ2-2
abundance: many
d_gene: -
CDR3aa: CSAPLMGRAGELFF
CDR3nt: TGCAGTGCTCCCCTTATGGGCAGGGCCGGGGAGCTGTTTTTT

v_gene: TRBV4-2
j_gene: TRBJ2-3
abundance: many
d_gene: -
CDR3aa: CASSQISTDTQYF
CDR3nt: TGTGCCAGCAGCCAGATCAGCACAGATACGCAGTATTTT

v_gene: TRBV28
j_gene: TRBJ2-7
abundance: many
d_gene: -
CDR3aa: CASMGRGGSYEQYF
CDR3nt: TGTGCCAGCATGGGTAGGGGTGGATCCTACGAGCAGTACTTC

v_gene: TRBV20-1
j_gene: TRBJ2-1
abundance: -
d_gene: TRBD2
CDR3aa: CSALKGGGAYNEQFF
CDR3nt: TGCAGTGCCCTTAAAGGCGGGGGGGCCTACAATGAGCAGTTCTTC

v_gene: TRBV3-1
j_gene: TRBJ2-1
abundance: many
d_gene: TRBD2
CDR3aa: CASSQGTSGPYEQFF
CDR3nt: TGTGCCAGCAGCCAAGGAACTAGCGGCCCTTATGAGCAGTTCTTC

v_gene: TRBV28
j_gene: TRBJ2-7
abundance: few
d_gene: -
CDR3aa: CASSLKLGGQFYEQYF
CDR3nt: TGTGCCAGCAGTTTAAAGTTAGGTGGACAGTTCTACGAGCAGTACTTC

v_gene: TRBV5-1
j_gene: TRBJ2-5
abundance: few
d_gene: TRBD1
CDR3aa: CASTEEGAETQYF
CDR3nt: TGCGCCAGCACTGAAGAGGGGGCGGAGACCCAGTACTTC

v_gene: TRBV24-1
j_gene: TRBJ1-2
abundance: -
d_gene: -
CDR3aa: CATSFEGYSYTF
CDR3nt: TGTGCCACCAGTTTCGAGGGATATAGCTACACCTTC

v_gene: TRBV20-1
j_gene: TRBJ2-3
abundance: few
d_gene: TRBD2
CDR3aa: CSARTTRVLRGADTQYF
CDR3nt: TGCAGTGCTAGGACGACTAGGGTTCTTCGGGGGGCAGATACGCAGTATTTT

v_gene: TRBV10-3
j_gene: TRBJ2-5
abundance: few
d_gene: TRBD2
CDR3aa: CATDPGTLSGETQYF
CDR3nt: TGTGCCACCGACCCCGGGACTCTTAGCGGGGAGACCCAGTACTTC

v_gene: TRBV15
j_gene: TRBJ2-1
abundance: many
d_gene: -
CDR3aa: CATSRGQLGNEQFF
CDR3nt: TGTGCCACCAGCAGAGGACAGTTAGGGAATGAGCAGTTCTTC

v_gene: TRBV29-1
j_gene: TRBJ1-1
abundance: -
d_gene: -
CDR3aa: CSVPGGHTEAFF
CDR3nt: TGCAGCGTGCCTGGAGGGCACACTGAAGCTTTCTTT

v_gene: TRBV7-8
j_gene: TRBJ2-7
abundance: many
d_gene: -
CDR3aa: CASSLISGEFPYEQYF
CDR3nt: TGTGCCAGCAGCTTAATCTCCGGAGAGTTCCCCTACGAGCAGTACTTC

v_gene: TRBV29-1
j_gene: TRBJ2-7
abundance: -
d_gene: -
CDR3aa: CSVSGTYEQYF
CDR3nt: TGCAGCGTTAGCGGAACCTACGAGCAGTACTTC

v_gene: TRBV7-9
j_gene: TRBJ2-5
abundance: few
d_gene: -
CDR3aa: CASSLDNPETQYF
CDR3nt: TGTGCCAGCAGCTTAGACAACCCAGAGACCCAGTACTTC

v_gene: TRBV20-1
j_gene: TRBJ2-2
abundance: -
d_gene: -
CDR3aa: CSAGGHNTGELFF
CDR3nt: TGCAGTGCTGGAGGACATAACACCGGGGAGCTGTTTTTT

v_gene: TRBV12-3/TRBV12-4
j_gene: TRBJ2-3
abundance: -
d_gene: -
CDR3aa: CASSLGADGILDTQYF
CDR3nt: TGTGCCAGCAGTTTAGGGGCCGATGGGATCTTAGATACGCAGTATTTT

v_gene: TRBV2
j_gene: TRBJ2-2
abundance: many
d_gene: -
CDR3aa: CARGNTGELFF
CDR3nt: TGTGCCAGAGGGAACACCGGGGAGCTGTTTTTT

v_gene: TRBV18
j_gene: TRBJ2-1
abundance: few
d_gene: -
CDR3aa: CASSPTLGGNNEQFF
CDR3nt: TGTGCCAGCTCACCAACCCTAGGGGGAAACAATGAGCAGTTCTTC

v_gene: TRBV9
j_gene: TRBJ2-2
abundance: -
d_gene: -
CDR3aa: CASSVVGAVAGELFF
CDR3nt: TGTGCCAGCAGCGTAGTTGGGGCGGTGGCCGGGGAGCTGTTTTTT

v_gene: TRBV12-3/TRBV12-4
j_gene: TRBJ2-7
abundance: -
d_gene: TRBD2
CDR3aa: CASSWGGVEQYF
CDR3nt: TGTGCCAGCAGTTGGGGGGGGGTCGAGCAGTACTTC

v_gene: TRBV29-1
j_gene: TRBJ2-5
abundance: few
d_gene: -
CDR3aa: CSVVRTKQETQYF
CDR3nt: TGCAGCGTTGTAAGGACTAAGCAAGAGACCCAGTACTTC

v_gene: TRBV12-3/TRBV12-4
j_gene: TRBJ2-7
abundance: many
d_gene: TRBD2
CDR3aa: CASGGTSGNYEQYF
CDR3nt: TGTGCCAGCGGCGGGACTAGCGGAAACTACGAGCAGTACTTC

v_gene: TRBV5-1
j_gene: TRBJ2-5
abundance: many
d_gene: -
CDR3aa: CASSLVGSQETQYF
CDR3nt: TGCGCCAGCAGCTTGGTGGGCAGCCAAGAGACCCAGTACTTC

v_gene: TRBV19
j_gene: TRBJ2-2
abundance: few
d_gene: -
CDR3aa: CASLRAPGTGELFF
CDR3nt: TGTGCCAGTCTACGGGCTCCGGGTACCGGGGAGCTGTTTTTT

v_gene: TRBV28
j_gene: TRBJ1-2
abundance: -
d_gene: -
CDR3aa: CASRAGGYGYTF
CDR3nt: TGTGCCAGCAGGGCCGGGGGCTATGGCTACACCTTC

v_gene: TRBV6-2/TRBV6-3
j_gene: TRBJ2-6
abundance: many
d_gene: TRBD1
CDR3aa: CASRPTGGSGANVLTF
CDR3nt: TGTGCCAGCAGACCTACAGGGGGCTCTGGGGCCAACGTCCTGACTTTC

v_gene: TRBV6-5
j_gene: TRBJ2-5
abundance: -
d_gene: -
CDR3aa: CASREGGGQETQYF
CDR3nt: TGTGCCAGCCGAGAGGGGGGAGGCCAAGAGACCCAGTACTTC

v_gene: TRBV5-1
j_gene: TRBJ2-5
abundance: -
d_gene: -
CDR3aa: CASSLEARAQETQYF
CDR3nt: TGCGCCAGCAGCTTGGAAGCCAGAGCCCAAGAGACCCAGTACTTC

v_gene: TRBV28
j_gene: TRBJ1-3
abundance: -
d_gene: -
CDR3aa: CASSSFMENISSGNTIYF
CDR3nt: TGTGCCAGCAGTTCTTTCATGGAGAATATAAGCTCTGGAAACACCATATATTTT

v_gene: TRBV5-1
j_gene: TRBJ2-2
abundance: many
d_gene: -
CDR3aa: CASRGYREARSGELFF
CDR3nt: TGCGCCAGCAGGGGATACAGGGAGGCGCGGTCCGGGGAGCTGTTTTTT

v_gene: TRBV4-2
j_gene: TRBJ2-4
abundance: few
d_gene: TRBD1
CDR3aa: CASSQAPLGQGGKNIQYF
CDR3nt: TGTGCCAGCAGCCAAGCCCCGCTCGGACAGGGGGGCAAAAACATTCAGTACTTC

v_gene: TRBV5-1
j_gene: TRBJ1-5
abundance: few
d_gene: -
CDR3aa: CASSLVLGPKGNQPQHF
CDR3nt: TGCGCCAGCAGCTTGGTGTTGGGGCCCAAGGGCAATCAGCCCCAGCATTTT

v_gene: TRBV5-4
j_gene: TRBJ2-3
abundance: many
d_gene: TRBD2
CDR3aa: CASTYDLGLAAPHTQYF
CDR3nt: TGTGCCAGCACCTACGACCTGGGACTAGCGGCACCTCATACGCAGTATTTT

v_gene: TRBV12-3/TRBV12-4
j_gene: TRBJ2-2
abundance: -
d_gene: -
CDR3aa: CASSWGSANTGELFF
CDR3nt: TGTGCCAGCAGTTGGGGCAGCGCGAACACCGGGGAGCTGTTTTTT

v_gene: TRBV21-1
j_gene: TRBJ1-1
abundance: -
d_gene: -
CDR3aa: CASSTDDTEAFF
CDR3nt: TGTGCCAGCAGCACCGATGATACTGAAGCTTTCTTT

v_gene: TRBV5-1
j_gene: TRBJ2-6
abundance: few
d_gene: -
CDR3aa: CASSPGVNSGANVLTF
CDR3nt: TGCGCCAGCAGTCCGGGGGTGAACTCTGGGGCCAACGTCCTGACTTTC